The 25 T cell receptor beta chains below all came from one sample that was sequenced in a study of technical replicates of blood from a few donors. Using immunoSEQ multiplex PCR, the repertoire was profiled, and TCRdb retains in-frame clones only, with some absent. The sample has about 89,000 clones, roughly 94% seen once. The sample taken for sequencing was T cells isolated from PBMCs. The receptors were gathered from a human donor in good health.

The chain couples TRBV6-5 to TRBJ2-5; D not resolved. Looked up from germline, CDR1 is MNHEY and CDR2 is SVGAGI. The CDR3 loop spans 13 amino acids. The germline V and J ends were trimmed by 0 bases and 7 bases, with 9 bases remaining between them. The CDR3, as DNA: TGTGCCAGCAGTTACTCCGTAGCCGGGACCCAGTACTTC. This codes for CASSYSVAGTQYF.

The J gene is TRBJ2-1, the V gene TRBV13; D uncertain. The germline V gene has CDR1 PRHDT and CDR2 FYEKMQ (reference sequence). V dropped 0 bases and J dropped 7 bases, with 10 bases sitting between them. CDR3 length: 14 residues. This CDR3 is CASSLGLVRNEQFF. The CDR3 DNA is TGTGCCAGCAGCTTAGGTCTGGTGCGGAATGAGCAGTTCTTC.

This sequence joins TRBV4-1 and TRBJ2-7, with D perhaps matching TRBD2 (6 bases). The germline CDR1 and CDR2 sequences are MGHRA and YSYEKL. V shed 0 bases and J shed 3 bases, with 18 bases lying between them. CDR3 size: 17 residues. CDR3 sequence: CASSQESAGFSFYEQYF. CDR3 sequence (DNA): TGCGCCAGCAGCCAAGAGTCCGCGGGGTTTTCCTTCTACGAGCAGTACTTC.

The chain uses TRBV27 and TRBJ2-1; TRBD1 is a possible D gene (6 bases). Germline V gene sequence: CDR1 MNHEY, CDR2 SMNVEV (reference sequence). This CDR3 is built from 12 residues. The V gene lost 7 bases and the J gene lost 4 bases, with 8 bases spanning the gap. CDR3 residues: CASTGQYNEQFF. The CDR3 DNA reads as TGTGCCAGCACTGGACAGTACAATGAGCAGTTCTTC.

The CDR3 sequence is CASSLGREETQYF. CDR3 DNA sequence: TGTGCCAGCAGCTTGGGGAGGGAAGAGACCCAGTACTTC. This chain links TRBV5-4 with TRBJ2-5, with D perhaps TRBD2 (6 bases). This CDR3 is built from 13 residues. Trimming took 0 bases from V and 3 from J, leaving 6 bases between them. Germline CDR1 and CDR2: SGHNT and YYREEE (reference sequence).

This clone was seen just once. This sequence joins TRBV27 and TRBJ2-5, with a possible D match to TRBD1 (5 bases). CDR1 is MNHEY, CDR2 SMNVEV, per germline (reference sequence). Trimming cost V 2 bases and J 2 bases, with 12 bases left between them. The CDR3 is 15 residues long. The CDR3 DNA follows: TGTGCCAGCAGTTTAGATGGGGCAGAGCAAGAGACCCAGTACTTC. Protein sequence: CASSLDGAEQETQYF.

The rearrangement joins TRBV5-8 to TRBJ2-7; TRBD2 aligns across 10 bases. Germline CDR1 SGHTS, CDR2 YDEGEE. The CDR3 sequence is 15 residues long. Germline trimming cut 4 bases from V and 7 bases from J; bases unmatched to any gene: 11. The CDR3 protein is CASSPGLAMAGEQYF. CDR3 DNA sequence: TGTGCCAGCAGCCCGGGACTAGCGATGGCCGGGGAGCAGTACTTC.

CDR3 sequence (DNA): TGTGCCAGCAGTTACCTGGCAGGGTTTAATCAGCCCCAGCATTTT. Translating gives CASSYLAGFNQPQHF. The chain recombines TRBV6-5 with TRBJ1-5; tentatively, D is TRBD1 (5 bases). Trimming pared 2 bases from V and 4 bases from J, leaving 12 bases between. Germline CDR1 and CDR2: MNHEY and SVGAGI. The CDR3 is 15 amino acids.

The V call is TRBV5-1, the J call TRBJ2-1; no reliable D call. Germline lookup yields CDR1 SGHRS and CDR2 YFSETQ. The CDR3 runs 15 residues. V lost 0 bases and J lost 0, with 7 bases in between. The chain's CDR3 is CASSLDSSSYNEQFF. The DNA of the CDR3 is TGCGCCAGCAGCTTGGACTCGAGCTCCTACAATGAGCAGTTCTTC.

The chain is built from TRBV6-5 and TRBJ2-7; the match to TRBD1 covers 8 bases. With 5 bases clipped from V and 0 bases from J, the junction kept 3 bases outside the gene matches. Germline values: CDR1 MNHEY, CDR2 SVGAGI. The CDR3 extends over 14 amino acids. CDR3 in amino acids: CASSTGTGSYEQYF. DNA of the CDR3: TGTGCCAGCAGTACTGGGACAGGCTCCTACGAGCAGTACTTC.

The V call is TRBV7-2, the J call TRBJ2-1; D might be TRBD2 (6 bases). V was pared by 5 bases and J by 9 bases, with 11 bases between. The germline CDR1 and CDR2 sequences are SGHTA and FQGNSA. The CDR3 has 12 amino acids. The CDR3 spells CASSPAGGEQFF. The CDR3 nucleotides are TGTGCCAGCAGCCCCGCCGGGGGTGAGCAGTTCTTC.

The rearrangement uses TRBV4-1 and TRBJ2-1; possible D gene TRBD2, 6 bases. This CDR3 region has 14 residues. Trimming stripped 1 base from V and 6 bases from J, with 10 bases between. Germline V lookup: CDR1 MGHRA, CDR2 YSYEKL. CDR3 nucleotides: TGCGCCAGCAGCCAAGCAGCGGAGGGCAATGAGCAGTTCTTC. Protein: CASSQAAEGNEQFF.

The chain employs TRBV4-2 and TRBJ2-2, with TRBD2 matching 13 bases. CDR1 is LGHNA and CDR2 is YNFKEQ in the germline V gene. This CDR3 has 18 amino acids. Trimming cost V 3 bases and J 5 bases; bases outside gene matches: 9. As DNA, the CDR3 is TGTGCCAGCAGCCAGAGAGTTTCGGGACTAGCGGGAACCGGGGAGCTGTTTTTT. This gives the protein CASSQRVSGLAGTGELFF.

CDR3 sequence: CASRGQGFDTEYNEQFF. The CDR3 coding sequence is TGTGCCAGCAGGGGACAGGGTTTCGATACGGAATACAATGAGCAGTTCTTC. J is TRBJ2-1 and V is TRBV2; 9 bases are shared with TRBD1. Germline CDR1 SNHLY, CDR2 FYNNEI. The V segment lost 6 bases and the J segment 4 bases; nucleotides outside the gene matches: 13. The CDR3 length is 17 residues.

In its sample, this clone was seen once. Here the CDR3 reads CASRMEGDTDTQYF. The CDR3, as DNA: TGTGCCAGCAGGATGGAAGGGGACACAGATACGCAGTATTTT. This rearrangement joins TRBV13 to TRBJ2-3; maybe TRBD1 (5 bases). Germline V gene data show CDR1 as PRHDT and CDR2 as FYEKMQ (reference sequence). The CDR3 totals 14 residues. Trimming shortened V by 6 bases and J by 2 bases, and 12 bases separated the two germline ends. The entire variable domain, with the rest obtained from reference TRBV13 and TRBJ2-3, is as follows: AAGVIQSPRHLIKEKRETATLKCYPIPRHDTVYWYQQGPGQDPQFLISFYEKMQSDKGSIPDRFSAQQFSDYHSELNMSSLELGDSALYFCASRMEGDTDTQYFGPGTRLTVL.

The chain couples TRBV11-1 to TRBJ2-3; tentatively, D is TRBD1 (6 bases). There are 17 residues in the CDR3. Germline CDR1 and CDR2: SGHAT and FQDESV (reference sequence). The V end lost 1 base, the J end lost 1 base, and 15 bases lay between the germline ends. CDR3 region: CASSLGRDRLGTDTQYF. CDR3 bases: TGTGCCAGCAGCTTAGGCCGAGACAGGTTGGGCACAGATACGCAGTATTTT.

The V and J genes are TRBV7-3 and TRBJ2-1; 8 bases line up with TRBD1. Germline CDR1 and CDR2: SGHTA and FQGTGA. This CDR3 comprises 16 residues. Unmatched junction bases numbered 13, after V lost 5 bases and J lost 7 bases. The CDR3 reads CASSVNIRTGPNEQFF. CDR3 coding DNA: TGTGCCAGCAGCGTAAATATAAGGACAGGGCCGAATGAGCAGTTCTTC.

The chain is built from TRBV12-5 and TRBJ1-6; the D is unclear. CDR3 length: 17 residues. V shed 0 bases and J shed 7 bases, with 16 bases lying between them. CDR1 is LGHNT, CDR2 FRNRAP, per germline. The CDR3 loop is CASGLVLGGGSNSPLHF. As DNA, the CDR3 is TGTGCTAGTGGTTTGGTACTGGGCGGTGGGAGCAATTCACCCCTCCACTTT.

The chain joins TRBV4-1 to TRBJ2-7; D perhaps matches TRBD1 (5 bases). The CDR3 runs to 15 residues. Germline lookup yields CDR1 MGHRA and CDR2 YSYEKL. Trimming stripped 1 base from V and 1 base from J, with 11 bases between. CDR3: CASSQGQGGSYEQYF. Here the CDR3 DNA reads TGCGCCAGCAGCCAAGGCCAGGGCGGATCCTACGAGCAGTACTTC.

J is TRBJ2-7 and V is TRBV10-2; 10 bases are shared with TRBD2. There are 14 residues in the CDR3. Germline loops: CDR1 WSHSY, CDR2 SAAADI. V lost 5 bases, J lost 3 bases, and 4 bases stayed unmatched. The CDR3 DNA reads as TGCGCCAGCAGTCGTAGCGGGAGGAGCTACGAGCAGTACTTC. Its protein is CASSRSGRSYEQYF.

The chain joins TRBV7-9 to TRBJ1-2, with D maybe TRBD1 (5 bases). V was clipped by 5 bases and J by 4 bases, with 17 bases between them. The CDR3 is 15 residues long. The germline V gene has CDR1 SEHNR and CDR2 FQNEAQ (reference sequence). The CDR3 nucleotides read TGTGCCAGCAGCCCTCGACAAAGGCAGGGCTATGGCTACACCTTC. Translating gives CASSPRQRQGYGYTF.

The chain has TRBV6-1 and TRBJ2-2; TRBD1 is a possible D gene (7 bases). Per germline, CDR1 MNHNS and CDR2 SASEGT. Trimming took 4 bases from V and 4 from J, leaving 16 bases between them. CDR3 length: 16 residues. The CDR3 loop reads CASSADREVVTGELFF. In DNA form, the CDR3 reads TGTGCCAGCAGTGCCGACAGGGAGGTGGTCACCGGGGAGCTGTTTTTT.

The V call is TRBV5-4, the J call TRBJ2-7, with TRBD1 identical over 8 bases. The V gene end was trimmed by 4 bases and the J gene end by 0 bases; junction bases not matched to a gene: 6. From germline, CDR1 is SGHNT and CDR2 YYREEE (reference sequence). This CDR3 comprises 15 residues. The CDR3 spells CASSHRQGSSYEQYF. Written as DNA, the CDR3 is TGTGCCAGCAGCCATAGACAGGGGAGCTCCTACGAGCAGTACTTC.

This chain connects TRBV5-4 to TRBJ1-3; D may be TRBD1 (6 bases). The V end lost 3 bases, the J end lost 2 bases, and 12 bases lay between the germline ends. The CDR3 length is 15 residues. Germline CDR1 SGHNT, CDR2 YYREEE (reference sequence). CDR3 nucleotide sequence: TGTGCCAGCAGCTGGGACCCAGGGGCTGGAAACACCATATATTTT. This codes for CASSWDPGAGNTIYF.

In this sample, this clone turned up once. The chain recombines TRBV18 with TRBJ2-5; 7 positions match TRBD1. The V segment lost 3 bases and the J segment 5 bases; nucleotides outside the gene matches: 15. Per germline, CDR1 KGHSH and CDR2 LQKENI. This CDR3 region has 17 residues. The CDR3 DNA follows: TGTGCCAGCTCACCGATCTCAGGACAGGTCGGGGACGAGACCCAGTACTTC. This codes for CASSPISGQVGDETQYF.